These 7 T cell receptor beta chains were all obtained from the same sample, sequenced in a study of shared clonotypes between healthy human individuals (dated by TCRdb to 2018 to 2021). Library method: the immunoSEQ multiplex PCR assay. What TCRdb holds here is the immuneACCESS table cut down to in-frame rearrangements. Part of the clones is not present; checked against another copy, under half of the missing clones reflect an unresolved V gene, and the others are unexplained. This sample lists millions of clones; 85% to 95% were detected once. The ten largest clonotypes hold under 0.15% of the sample. The source material was naive CD4+ T cells sorted from blood. According to the study, the label for this sample's cell subset or site signals: CD45RA+ positively selected. Receptors originate from a man between 18 and 29 years old in good health.

The genes are TRBV7-2 and TRBJ2-1; 7 bases match TRBD2. Germline-derived CDR1 and CDR2 are SGHTA and FQGNSA. This CDR3 spans 18 amino acids. V lost 2 bases, J lost 0 bases, and 10 bases stayed unmatched. The CDR3 here is CASSLRTSLWSSYNEQFF. CDR3 coding DNA: TGTGCCAGCAGCTTAAGGACTAGTCTGTGGAGCTCCTACAATGAGCAGTTCTTC.

V and J are TRBV10-3 and TRBJ1-2; TRBD1 matches at 8 bases. In germline, CDR1 is ENHRY, CDR2 SYGVKD. This CDR3 is 13 amino acids long. Trimming at V came to 8 bases and at J to 6 bases, leaving 8 bases not matched to a gene. CDR3 nucleotide sequence: TGTGCCATCTCTCAGCAGGGGGCGGATGGCTACACCTTC. Translated: CAISQQGADGYTF.

The J gene is TRBJ2-1, the V gene TRBV9; D is tentatively TRBD1 or TRBD2 (5 bases each). The CDR3 runs to 15 residues. The ends were cut back, 0 bases at V and 4 bases at J, with 11 bases in the middle. CDR1 SGDLS and CDR2 YYNGEE come from the germline V gene. CDR3 protein: CASSVVGAIYNEQFF. The CDR3 DNA reads as TGTGCCAGCAGCGTAGTCGGGGCGATTTACAATGAGCAGTTCTTC.

V and J are TRBV6-5 and TRBJ1-2; TRBD1 matches at 7 bases. V trimming: 3 bases; J trimming: 5 bases; junction bases outside the gene matches: 9. CDR3 length equals 15 residues. The germline V gene encodes CDR1 MNHEY and CDR2 SVGAGI. CDR3: CASSYRQDRTYGYTF. CDR3 nucleotides: TGTGCCAGCAGTTATCGACAGGACAGGACGTATGGCTACACCTTC.

The chain is built from TRBV6-6 and TRBJ2-2, with a tentative D call TRBD1 (6 bases). This CDR3 has 14 amino acids. Trimming left V 9 bases short and J 0 bases short, with 11 bases between. Germline CDR1 and CDR2: MNHNY and SVGAGI (reference sequence). The CDR3: CASHDRSNTGELFF. The CDR3 DNA reads TGTGCCAGTCATGACAGGTCGAACACCGGGGAGCTGTTTTTT.

This rearrangement joins TRBV11-1 to TRBJ1-3; no reliable D call. Germline loops: CDR1 SGHAT, CDR2 FQDESV (reference sequence). There are 14 residues in the CDR3. V lost 4 bases and J lost 1, with 8 bases in between. The CDR3 region has the DNA TGTGCCAGCAGCTACACAGTGTCTGGAAACACCATATATTTT. Residues: CASSYTVSGNTIYF.

This clone is a singleton in its sample. V and J are TRBV18 and TRBJ2-7, with 7 bases identical to TRBD1. CDR3 length: 15 residues. The germline V gene encodes CDR1 KGHSH and CDR2 LQKENI. Trimming at V came to 3 bases and at J to 1 base, leaving 6 bases not matched to a gene. The CDR3 loop is CASSPEQGISYEQYF. The CDR3 DNA is TGTGCCAGCTCACCGGAACAGGGGATTTCCTACGAGCAGTACTTC.